Described below is a single T cell receptor (beta chain) sequence and its context. Its antigen is still unknown. The sample belongs to a study of cytomegalovirus exposure and HLA in healthy donors. The study's findings and limits: The study listed roughly 150 cytomegalovirus-associated TCR beta chains.

This CDR3 comprises 21 residues. In germline, CDR1 is SGHRS, CDR2 YFSETQ. V trimming: 0 bases; J trimming: 4 bases; junction bases outside the gene matches: 17. The repertoire was sequenced with immunoSEQ multiplex PCR; TCRdb's copy has only in-frame clones and lacks some. The repertoire holds 70,000 to 90,000 clones, with around 85% as singletons. The V gene is TRBV5-1, the J gene TRBJ2-1, with 12 bases identical to TRBD2. The specimen sequenced was PBMCs. This clonotype was obtained from a man in his thirties or forties in good health and CMV-seronegative. The CDR3 DNA is TGCGCCAGCAGCTTGGCGCTTGGGGCAGGACTAGCGGGATTCAAGTACAATGAGCAGTTCTTC. Protein product: CASSLALGAGLAGFKYNEQFF.